This entry lists 5 T cell receptor beta chains sequenced from one sample in a study of shared clonotypes between healthy human individuals. Some clones are missing from TCRdb's copy, which holds only in-frame ones; the method was immunoSEQ multiplex PCR. The sample yields over 850,000 clones, about 84% seen once. The sequencing input was memory CD4+ T cells from PBMCs. The subset: CD45RA-negative fraction. These receptors all come from a young man in good health. Some clones in this sample may be carry-over from other donors' samples.

The chain links TRBV25-1 to TRBJ2-7; 7 nucleotides line up with TRBD1. Germline V CDR1 and CDR2: MGHDK, SYGVNS. The CDR3 sequence is 12 residues long. V trimming: 7 bases; J trimming: 3 bases; junction bases outside the gene matches: 3. The CDR3 coding sequence is TGTGCCAGCATGGGACAGAACTACGAGCAGTACTTC. Amino acid sequence: CASMGQNYEQYF.

The chain combines TRBV5-1 with TRBJ2-3; TRBD1 or TRBD2 may be the D gene (5 bases each). Germline assignment: CDR1 SGHRS and CDR2 YFSETQ. V lost 5 bases and J 6 bases, leaving 13 bases between the germline ends. This CDR3 comprises 13 residues. CDR3 loop: CASSSGTGDTQYF. The CDR3 DNA is TGCGCCAGCAGTTCCGGGACCGGGGATACGCAGTATTTT.

The chain employs TRBV5-1 and TRBJ2-3; 9 positions match TRBD2. V was clipped by 4 bases and J by 7 bases; unmatched bases: 1. The germline gives CDR1 SGHRS, CDR2 YFSETQ. The CDR3 has 12 residues. DNA of the CDR3: TGCGCCAGCAGCGCTAGCGGGAATACGCAGTATTTT. Its protein is CASSASGNTQYF.

The V gene is TRBV6-5, the J gene TRBJ2-3, with 12 positions matching TRBD2. The CDR3 contains 16 residues. Germline CDR1 is MNHEY and CDR2 is SVGAGI. V lost 0 bases, J lost 12 bases, and 10 bases stayed unmatched. The CDR3 nucleotides are TGTGCCAGCAGTTACTCGGGGACTAGCGGGCCCTCCCAACAGTATTTT. Protein product: CASSYSGTSGPSQQYF.

This clone has only one observation. The chain has TRBV29-1 and TRBJ2-3; D remains unclear. Germline CDR1 reads SQVTM; CDR2 reads ANQGSEA. The CDR3 sequence is 15 residues long. The V and J ends lost 6 bases and 0 bases respectively, with 16 bases between them. This CDR3 reads CSVVRTHSSTDTQYF. The CDR3 coding sequence is TGCAGCGTCGTCAGGACCCACTCTAGCACAGATACGCAGTATTTT.